A single TCR beta chain is shown here with its context. This clonotype was seen repeatedly, ten times or more. This clone's antigen is unknown. No qualities accompany the bases; no much larger clone lies one base away. The germline V end is reduced by 4 bases and the J end by 4 bases; junction bases left unmatched: 3. The CDR3 runs 13 amino acids, cysteine and phenylalanine included. CDR3 DNA only is kept here, 39 bases in frame from base 1. The CDR1 and CDR2 encoded by the germline V gene are MNHNS and SASEGT. The data were obtained in a study of neurological immune-mediated disorders (dated 2019 in TCRdb). The study in broad terms: Of the 35 or so multiple sclerosis patients, approximately 31 had relapsing-remitting MS and 3 had secondary progressive MS. Using UMI-based sequencing, the study compared peripheral blood TCR-beta repertoires from patients with HTLV-I-associated myelopathy (HAM/TSP), patients with multiple sclerosis, and healthy controls. The 90 to 120 TCR-beta libraries covered PBMC samples along with longitudinal samples, technical triplicates, and paired sorted CD4+ and CD8+ T-cell subsets. The cohort was made up of about 65 subjects, consisting of some 15 HAM/TSP patients, about 34 multiple sclerosis patients and 20 healthy controls. Paper-wide results and their limitations: TCR clonal expansion was highest in HAM/TSP patients and lowest in MS patients, with MS patients falling below even healthy controls. No identical CDR3 amino acid sequences were shared among expanded clones across subjects, suggesting private TCR-beta repertoires in all groups. Phylogenetic analysis grouped repertoires from 18 of 34 MS patients into a cluster of related CDR3 sequences, suggesting a possible repertoire-level signature. No clinical or MRI features were associated with the MS cluster, and the authors said that larger cohorts are needed.

Unsorted PBMC libraries were generated from 2 million PBMCs stored in RNAlater at -80 °C until RNA extraction. Multiple sclerosis patients were enrolled in a US clinical protocol under which disease progression was evaluated by magnetic resonance imaging. Peripheral blood was subjected to Ficoll-Hypaque density gradient centrifugation to isolate PBMCs, which were then cryopreserved in liquid nitrogen. To synthesize cDNA, template-switch 5'RACE was performed with a primer carrying a 10-nucleotide random unique molecular identifier so that each TCR transcript was tagged. Over 180 million TCR-beta sequences, covering 15-18 subjects, were produced in each sequencing run. The RNeasy kit was used to extract total RNA. The KAPA Real-time Library Amplification kit was used to amplify TCR-beta VDJ regions with primers for the TCR constant region and the 5'RACE anchor. Sample indexes and Illumina adaptors were added in a first PCR, after which library yield was increased in a second PCR. After Ampure bead purification, the TCR product of roughly 650 bp was size-selected on a 2% E-gel SizeSelection system. Before pooling, library quality was assessed on a Bioanalyzer, concentration was determined with Qubit, and library quantification was performed with the Kapa Library Quantification kit. An Illumina HiSeq 2500 was used to sequence the libraries paired-end at 2 x 150 bp. To increase sequence diversity, roughly 23-30% phiX was spiked into each library pool. Per the original workflow: Quality-filtered reads were processed with the UMI-based MiGEC pipeline, which removed over 75% of raw TCR sequences during error correction. VDJ genes were aligned to IMGT germline references, and clonotypes were defined by unique CDR3 amino acid sequence plus V-J genes. Clonal expansion, Shannon diversity, and CDR3 relatedness (CalcPairwiseDistances, ClusterSamples) were evaluated with VDJtools, and phylogenetic trees were built with CLCbio workbench. A clone was classed as expanded if it had 8 or more unique UMIs, a cutoff based on coefficient-of-variation modelling across technical triplicates. TCRdb cleaned the public reads at Q25 with fastp, built clones with MiXCR and kept in-frame beta chains. Identical CDR3 protein sequences are pooled into one entry, listed with their most common genes and DNA. For this entry, the V and J calls and clone size follow TCRdb and not the study's own pipeline. The sample table contains tens of thousands of distinct CDR3 sequences; only one count was recorded for around 1.5% of them. About 9.3% of the sample is held by the ten biggest clonotypes.

Material for sequencing was PBMCs. The chain is encoded by TRBV6-1 joined to TRBJ2-5; 7 nucleotides in the junction match TRBD1. The clonotype originates from a woman in her twenties or thirties with multiple sclerosis. The CDR3 is CASSAGQIETQYF. The DNA sequence is given as TGTGCCAGCAGTGCGGGACAGATAGAGACCCAGTACTTC.